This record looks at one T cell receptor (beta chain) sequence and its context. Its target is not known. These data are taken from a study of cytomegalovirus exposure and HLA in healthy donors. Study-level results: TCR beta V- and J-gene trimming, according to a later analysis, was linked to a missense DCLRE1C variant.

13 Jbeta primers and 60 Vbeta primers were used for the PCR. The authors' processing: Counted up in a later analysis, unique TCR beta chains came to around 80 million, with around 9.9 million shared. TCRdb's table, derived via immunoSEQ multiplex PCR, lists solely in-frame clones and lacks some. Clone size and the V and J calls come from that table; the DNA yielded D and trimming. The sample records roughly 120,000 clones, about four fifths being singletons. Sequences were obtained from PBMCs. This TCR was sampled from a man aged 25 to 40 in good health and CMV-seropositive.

This CDR3 is CASMELAGGSYEQYF. Here the CDR3 DNA reads TGTGCCAGCATGGAGTTAGCGGGAGGGTCCTACGAGCAGTACTTC. This chain uses TRBV28 with TRBJ2-7, with TRBD2 identical over 11 bases. CDR3 length: 15 residues. J was trimmed by 1 base and V by 7 bases; bases with no gene match: 6. CDR1 is MDHEN, CDR2 SYDVKM, per germline.